These 28 T cell receptor beta chains came from one sample sequenced in a study of early T cells in non-severe SARS-CoV-2 infection. TCRdb called the 5' RACE reads again in MiXCR, with one record for every CDR3 protein. The sample contains under 90,000 distinct CDR3 sequences, around 13% of which appear only once. Sequences were obtained from whole blood. Receptors were obtained from an adult who was a healthcare worker with PCR-confirmed SARS-CoV-2 infection or an uninfected control (not recorded which).

This clonotype was found a few times. The chain employs TRBV12-3 or TRBV12-4 and TRBJ1-1; the D gene is possibly TRBD1 (6 bases). Trimming cost V 10 bases and J 5 bases, with 17 bases left between them. CDR3 length equals 13 residues. CDR3 in DNA: TGTGCCAACTCTGACAGGCGGGAGACTGAAGCTTTCTTT. Translated, it gives CANSDRRETEAFF.

The chain carries TRBV6-5 and TRBJ2-5; D unresolved. CDR3 length equals 15 residues. V lost 7 bases to trimming and J lost 1 base, with 16 bases between them. Germline CDR1 reads MNHEY; CDR2 reads SVGAGI. The CDR3 region has the DNA TGTGCCAGCAACCTTTACGCAGGTTCCCAAGAGACCCAGTACTTC. Amino acids: CASNLYAGSQETQYF.

J is TRBJ2-7 and V is TRBV11-2, with unresolved D. Trimming removed 2 bases from V and 1 base from J, with 6 bases in between. The CDR3 has 13 amino acids. Germline-derived CDR1 and CDR2 are SGHAT and FQNNGV. CDR3 DNA: TGTGCCAGCAGCTTAAAGGATTCCTACGAGCAGTACTTC. It specifies CASSLKDSYEQYF.

V gene TRBV11-2 combines with J gene TRBJ2-3, with 7 positions matching TRBD1. V shed 7 bases and J 4 bases; nucleotides not matched to a gene: 11. CDR3 length equals 15 residues. Per the germline V gene, CDR1 is SGHAT and CDR2 is FQNNGV. The CDR3 region is CASNQISRGSDTQYF. CDR3 bases: TGTGCCAGCAACCAGATAAGCAGGGGGTCAGATACGCAGTATTTT.

This clonotype was seen repeatedly, ten times or more. CDR3 loop: CASSPPGTGTDTQYF. DNA for the CDR3: TGTGCCAGCAGTCCACCGGGGACAGGGACAGATACGCAGTATTTT. This chain links TRBV28 with TRBJ2-3, with 9 bases lining up with TRBD1. The V and J ends lost 5 bases and 3 bases, in that order; junction bases with no gene match: 6. The germline V gene encodes CDR1 MDHEN and CDR2 SYDVKM. The CDR3 consists of 15 residues.

For this clonotype: A much larger clone lies one base from this, so it may be a read error. CDR3 nucleotide sequence: TGCGCCAGCAGCTTGGCGGACAGCTCCTACAATAAGCAGTTCTTC. This encodes CASSLADSSYNKQFF. The rearrangement joins TRBV5-1 to TRBJ2-1; maybe TRBD1 (6 bases). The CDR3 contains 15 residues. Germline V gives CDR1 SGHRS, CDR2 YFSETQ.

This clonotype appeared a few times. The chain combines TRBV7-9 with TRBJ1-5, with D unresolved. V dropped 2 bases and J dropped 2 bases, with 10 bases sitting between them. This CDR3 region has 15 residues. Germline V lookup: CDR1 SEHNR, CDR2 FQNEAQ (reference sequence). The CDR3 reads CASSLNSVGNQPQHF. DNA of the CDR3: TGTGCCAGCAGCTTAAATTCCGTCGGCAATCAGCCCCAGCATTTT.

This clonotype turned up a few times. V gene TRBV7-9 combines with J gene TRBJ2-4; D call uncertain. Deletions cut 1 base from V and 5 bases from J, with 15 bases between. The CDR3 length is 16 residues. Germline V gene lookup returns CDR1 SEHNR and CDR2 FQNEAQ (reference sequence). CDR3 coding DNA: TGTGCCAGCAGCTTAGTTCTGCCTGGTCCCCAAAACATTCAGTACTTC. Its translation: CASSLVLPGPQNIQYF.

This clonotype was seen a few times. The chain couples TRBV11-2 to TRBJ2-1; D remains ambiguous. V was cut by 2 bases and J by 7 bases, with 3 bases left in between. CDR1 SGHAT and CDR2 FQNNGV come from the germline V gene. The CDR3 runs to 11 residues. Here the CDR3 DNA reads TGTGCCAGCAGCTTAATGAATGAGCAGTTCTTC. It specifies CASSLMNEQFF.

As regards this clonotype: One end of the junction does not line up with germline, which may come from a read error. This chain links TRBV19 with TRBJ2-6; perhaps TRBD1 as D (5 bases). CDR3 size: 12 residues. The germline V gene has CDR1 LNHDA and CDR2 SQIVND (reference sequence). The CDR3 DNA reads TGTGCCTCCTCGCCAGGGCAATTCGGTGTAGGGTTC. Encoded protein: CASSPGQFGVGF. Full variable domain (remainder filled in from reference TRBV19 and TRBJ2-6): DGGITQSPKYLFRKEGQNVTLSCEQNLNHDAMYWYRQDPGQGLRLIYYSQIVNDFQKGDIAEGYSVSREKKESFPLTVTSAQKNPTAFYLCASSPGQFGVGFGAGSRLTVL.

This clonotype was seen more than once but under ten times. The rearrangement links TRBV10-3 to TRBJ2-1, with D unresolved. The germline CDR1 and CDR2 sequences are ENHRY and SYGVKD. The CDR3 is 12 amino acids. Trimming stripped 2 bases from V and 6 bases from J, with 5 bases between. The CDR3 DNA follows: TGTGCCATCAGTGAGGCCATCAATGAGCAGTTCTTC. This gives the protein CAISEAINEQFF.

This clonotype was detected a few times. CDR3 coding DNA: TGCAGTGCTGTTAGCAAGCGGGGTGAAGAGACCCAGTACTTC. It is translated as CSAVSKRGEETQYF. The gene calls are TRBV20-1 and TRBJ2-5; TRBD2 matches 7 bases. CDR1 is DFQATT and CDR2 is SNEGSKA in the germline V gene (reference sequence). V lost 5 bases and J lost 3; bases outside the gene matches: 9. This CDR3 is 14 amino acids long.

The chain carries TRBV7-3 and TRBJ2-2; no reliable D call. The CDR3 spans 12 residues. Germline lookup yields CDR1 SGHTA and CDR2 FQGTGA. The CDR3 sequence: CASKKNTGELFF. The CDR3 DNA is TGTGCTTCGAAAAAAAACACCGGGGAGCTGTTTTTT.

This clonotype was detected only a few times. This chain uses TRBV6-5 with TRBJ2-7; D might be TRBD1 or TRBD2, each matching 5 bases. This CDR3 region has 16 residues. The V and J ends lost 6 bases and 2 bases respectively, with 20 bases between them. Germline V lookup: CDR1 MNHEY, CDR2 SVGAGI. CDR3 in DNA: TGTGCCAGCAGGTATCCGGGAACAGGAAGACCCTACGAGCAGTACTTC. Translating gives CASRYPGTGRPYEQYF.

As DNA, the CDR3 is TGTGCCAGCAGTTTTATCAGGGTAGGGTACAATGAGCAGTTCTTC. Its translation is CASSFIRVGYNEQFF. The chain employs TRBV12-3 or TRBV12-4 and TRBJ2-1, with a weak D call TRBD1 (5 bases). The V gene lost 3 bases and the J gene lost 4 bases, with 13 bases spanning the gap. This CDR3 comprises 15 residues.

This clonotype came up a few times. The chain uses TRBV29-1 and TRBJ1-3; D is ambiguous. This CDR3 is built from 13 residues. V was trimmed by 6 bases and J by 4 bases, leaving 13 bases between them. In germline, CDR1 is SQVTM, CDR2 ANQGSEA. The CDR3: CSVVVLAGNTIYF. In DNA, the CDR3 is TGCAGCGTAGTCGTACTAGCGGGAAACACCATATATTTT.

This clonotype has a handful of counts. The J gene is TRBJ1-1, the V gene TRBV7-3; D not certain. Germline CDR1 and CDR2: SGHTA and FQGTGA. Between the trimmed V and J ends, which lost 5 bases and 1 base, there was a span of 8 bases. The CDR3 runs 13 residues. The CDR3 coding sequence is TGTGCCAGCAGCGTGTCCAAGAACACTGAAGCTTTCTTT. Amino acid sequence: CASSVSKNTEAFF. The complete variable domain, with remaining parts taken from reference TRBV7-3 and TRBJ1-1, reads GAGVSQTPSNKVTEKGKYVELRCDPISGHTALYWYRQSLGQGPEFLIYFQGTGAADDSGLPNDRFFAVRPEGSVSTLKIQRTERGDSAVYLCASSVSKNTEAFFGQGTRLTVV.

Many counts were recorded for this clonotype. CDR3 DNA: TGCAGCGTTGAAAAAAACGCAGCGGGAGGGGCCTACAATGAGCAGTTCTTC. It specifies CSVEKNAAGGAYNEQFF. The V and J genes are TRBV29-1 and TRBJ2-1; 10 positions match TRBD2. This CDR3 spans 17 amino acids. Germline lookup yields CDR1 SQVTM and CDR2 ANQGSEA. Trimming took 2 bases from V and 2 from J; bases not matched to a gene: 9.

The sample holds a few counts of this clonotype. V and J are TRBV7-3 and TRBJ2-7; 11 bases agree with TRBD2. The CDR3 sequence is 14 residues long. Germline V gene sequence: CDR1 SGHTA, CDR2 FQGTGA. Trimming cost V 5 bases and J 4 bases; bases outside gene matches: 4. CDR3 in DNA: TGTGCCAGCAGCCCCACTAGCGGGGGTTACGAGCAGTACTTC. This encodes CASSPTSGGYEQYF.

This clonotype was picked up many times. The chain couples TRBV20-1 to TRBJ2-1; D ambiguous. V was shortened by 0 bases and J by 0 bases, with 12 bases between the two germline ends. The CDR3 runs 16 residues. Germline V gene sequence: CDR1 DFQATT, CDR2 SNEGSKA (reference sequence). The CDR3, as DNA: TGCAGTGCTAGAGACCAAAGAGCTTACTCCTACAATGAGCAGTTCTTC. Encoded protein: CSARDQRAYSYNEQFF.

This clonotype came up many times. This chain links TRBV18 with TRBJ1-3; 7 nucleotides line up with TRBD1. The CDR3 has 15 amino acids. Germline trimming cut 2 bases from V and 3 bases from J; bases unmatched to any gene: 4. The germline V gene has CDR1 KGHSH and CDR2 LQKENI. The CDR3 loop is CASSPNRGDGNTIYF. In DNA form, the CDR3 reads TGTGCCAGCTCACCAAACAGGGGAGATGGAAACACCATATATTTT. The variable domain in full, completed from reference TRBV18 and TRBJ1-3, reads NAGVMQNPRHLVRRRGQEARLRCSPMKGHSHVYWYRQLPEEGLKFMVYLQKENIIDESGMPKERFSAEFPKEGPSILRIQQVVRGDSAAYFCASSPNRGDGNTIYFGEGSWLTVV.

This clonotype was detected only a few times. The genes are TRBV7-3 and TRBJ2-5; possible D gene TRBD2, 7 bases. The V and J ends lost 6 bases and 4 bases respectively, with 18 bases between them. This CDR3 comprises 15 residues. The V gene's germline CDR1 is SGHTA and CDR2 FQGTGA. CDR3 amino acids: CASSSMGGGPETQYF. The CDR3 DNA follows: TGTGCCAGCAGTTCAATGGGCGGGGGCCCAGAGACCCAGTACTTC.

This clonotype was found many times. The rearrangement links TRBV18 to TRBJ2-1; D is possibly TRBD2 (6 bases). This CDR3 comprises 16 residues. Trimming cost V 0 bases and J 4 bases, with 13 bases left between them. Germline loops: CDR1 KGHSH, CDR2 LQKENI. CDR3 in amino acids: CASSPPIAGNYNEQFF. The DNA for the CDR3 is TGTGCCAGCTCACCACCGATCGCGGGGAATTACAATGAGCAGTTCTTC. The full variable domain, with the rest looked up from reference TRBV18 and TRBJ2-1, is NAGVMQNPRHLVRRRGQEARLRCSPMKGHSHVYWYRQLPEEGLKFMVYLQKENIIDESGMPKERFSAEFPKEGPSILRIQQVVRGDSAAYFCASSPPIAGNYNEQFFGPGTRLTVL.

The sample holds a few counts of this clonotype. The chain is built from TRBV4-1 and TRBJ2-5; TRBD2 matches 10 bases. CDR1 and CDR2 from the germline V gene are MGHRA and YSYEKL. The V segment lost 2 bases and the J segment 7 bases; nucleotides outside the gene matches: 4. The CDR3 has 14 residues. CDR3: CASSQQSSGGTQYF. The CDR3 bases are TGCGCCAGCAGCCAACAATCTAGCGGGGGGACCCAGTACTTC.

In its sample, this clonotype was seen a few times. V and J are TRBV7-2 and TRBJ1-2; D uncertain. CDR1 and CDR2 from the germline V gene are SGHTA and FQGNSA. The CDR3 loop spans 14 amino acids. V was trimmed by 2 bases and J by 5 bases, leaving 12 bases between them. The chain's CDR3 is CASSLRESQYGYTF. The CDR3 bases are TGTGCCAGCAGCTTAAGGGAATCCCAATATGGCTACACCTTC.

This clonotype was counted a few times. The chain employs TRBV29-1 and TRBJ2-4; no clear D gene. The germline V gene encodes CDR1 SQVTM and CDR2 ANQGSEA. V was clipped by 7 bases and J by 9 bases, with 13 bases between them. The CDR3 is 11 amino acids. The CDR3 DNA reads as TGCAGCGCCCTGGTCGGGCCCATTCAGTACTTC. This sequence encodes CSALVGPIQYF.

The chain uses TRBV6-1 and TRBJ2-3; 12 bases agree with TRBD1. The CDR3 is 16 amino acids. V dropped 4 bases and J dropped 0; count of bases not matched to a gene: 2. Germline loops: CDR1 MNHNS, CDR2 SASEGT. CDR3 region: CASSAGTGGSTDTQYF. In DNA, the CDR3 is TGTGCCAGCAGTGCGGGGACAGGGGGCAGCACAGATACGCAGTATTTT.

This clonotype was counted many times. The chain links TRBV10-3 to TRBJ1-1; 10 bases are a match to TRBD1. CDR1 is ENHRY and CDR2 is SYGVKD in the germline V gene. The V segment lost 10 bases and the J segment 0 bases; nucleotides outside the gene matches: 11. The CDR3 has 16 residues. The DNA for the CDR3 is TGTGCCACAACCGCCGGGACAGGGGACCTGAACACTGAAGCTTTCTTT. It translates to CATTAGTGDLNTEAFF.